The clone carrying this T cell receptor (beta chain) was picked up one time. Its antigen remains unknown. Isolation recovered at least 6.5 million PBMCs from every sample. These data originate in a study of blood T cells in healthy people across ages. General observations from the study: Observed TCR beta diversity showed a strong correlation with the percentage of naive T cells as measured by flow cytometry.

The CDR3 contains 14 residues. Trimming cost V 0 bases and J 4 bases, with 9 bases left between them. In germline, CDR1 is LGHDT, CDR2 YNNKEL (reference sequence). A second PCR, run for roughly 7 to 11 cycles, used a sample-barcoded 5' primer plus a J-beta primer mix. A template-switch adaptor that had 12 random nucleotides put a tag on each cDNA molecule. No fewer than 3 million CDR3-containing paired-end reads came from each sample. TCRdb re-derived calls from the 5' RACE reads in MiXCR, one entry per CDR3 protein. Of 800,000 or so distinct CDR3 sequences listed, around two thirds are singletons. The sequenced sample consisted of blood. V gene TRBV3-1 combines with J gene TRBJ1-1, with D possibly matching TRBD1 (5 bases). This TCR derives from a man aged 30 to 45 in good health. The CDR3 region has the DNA TGTGCCAGCAGCCAAGAGGTCAGGGTCACTGAAGCTTTCTTT. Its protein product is CASSQEVRVTEAFF.